These 27 T cell receptor beta chains were sequenced from one sample in a study of response to subunit inactivated influenza vaccine. Each CDR3 protein is one row after TCRdb ran MiXCR on the RT-PCR reads. The data hold hundreds of thousands of distinct CDR3 sequences, with over 10% observed a single time. The source material was PBMCs from blood, sampled roughly 47 days after vaccination. Receptors originate from a man between 50 and 59 years old who received an inactivated influenza vaccine.

The J gene is TRBJ2-1, the V gene TRBV11-2; 9 positions agree with TRBD1. V lost 1 base to trimming and J lost 9 bases; unmatched junction nucleotides: 10. The CDR3 is made up of 16 amino acids. Germline-derived CDR1 and CDR2 are SGHAT and FQNNGV. The CDR3, as DNA: TGTGCCAGCAGCTTAGGTCGAGGACAGGGGTTAGGTGAGCAGTTCTTC. Protein sequence: CASSLGRGQGLGEQFF.

This clonotype has a count of ten or more. The CDR3, as DNA: TGTGCCAGCAGACTCCTAGCGGGGGTAAGCAATGAGCAGTTCTTC. It is translated as CASRLLAGVSNEQFF. The V call is TRBV12-3 or TRBV12-4, the J call TRBJ2-1; 10 nucleotides match TRBD2. The CDR3 covers 15 residues. Trimming cost V 6 bases and J 6 bases; bases outside gene matches: 8.

Only a few counts were recorded for this clonotype. The gene calls are TRBV24-1 and TRBJ1-1, with TRBD1 matching over 9 bases. The germline gives CDR1 KGHDR, CDR2 SFDVKD. This CDR3 comprises 15 residues. Trimming removed 3 bases from V and 1 base from J; junction bases left unmatched: 2. The CDR3 sequence: CATSDPGQGNTEAFF. DNA of the CDR3: TGTGCCACCAGTGATCCGGGACAGGGGAACACTGAAGCTTTCTTT.

This clonotype was observed a few times. The V gene is TRBV11-2, the J gene TRBJ2-7; no clear D gene. CDR1 SGHAT and CDR2 FQNNGV come from the germline V gene. The CDR3 sequence is 15 residues long. The ends were cut back, 2 bases at V and 0 bases at J, with 11 bases in the middle. The CDR3 is CASSLPLYPSYEQYF. The CDR3 nucleotides are TGTGCCAGCAGCTTACCGCTATACCCCTCCTACGAGCAGTACTTC. The full variable domain, in which reference TRBV11-2 and TRBJ2-7 provide the parts outside the CDR3, is EAGVAQSPRYKIIEKRQSVAFWCNPISGHATLYWYQQILGQGPKLLIQFQNNGVVDDSQLPKDRFSAERLKGVDSTLKIQPAKLEDSAVYLCASSLPLYPSYEQYFGPGTRLTVT.

The chain carries TRBV15 and TRBJ2-1; D not certain. Trimming cost V 4 bases and J 5 bases, with 6 bases left between them. In germline, CDR1 is LNHNV, CDR2 YYDKDF (reference sequence). The length of the CDR3 is 12 residues. The CDR3 spells CATSTVHNEQFF. DNA for the CDR3: TGTGCCACCAGCACAGTACACAATGAGCAGTTCTTC.

This clonotype was detected ten times or more. V usage is TRBV11-1 and J usage is TRBJ1-1; D call uncertain. Germline CDR1 SGHAT, CDR2 FQDESV (reference sequence). V was shortened by 1 base and J by 5 bases, with 26 bases between the two germline ends. This CDR3 comprises 19 residues. CDR3 nucleotides: TGTGCCAGCAGCTTAGGAAGGGTTTTTCCCCCATCTCCCCCAACTGAAGCTTTCTTT. Protein sequence: CASSLGRVFPPSPPTEAFF.

This clonotype was seen a few times. This chain joins TRBV4-1 and TRBJ2-1, with TRBD2 matching over 11 bases. The CDR3 totals 16 residues. Germline V gene lookup returns CDR1 MGHRA and CDR2 YSYEKL. The V gene end was trimmed by 8 bases and the J gene end by 4 bases; junction bases not matched to a gene: 10. CDR3 DNA: TGCGCCAGCCGCGCAATAGCGGGGGGGACGTACAATGAGCAGTTCTTC. Translation: CASRAIAGGTYNEQFF.

The V gene is TRBV7-6, the J gene TRBJ2-5; 9 positions agree with TRBD1. V trimming: 2 bases; J trimming: 4 bases; junction bases outside the gene matches: 11. CDR1 and CDR2 (germline): SGHVS, FNYEAQ. The CDR3 sequence is 17 residues long. The CDR3 DNA reads as TGTGCCAGCAGCTTATCCTGGACAGGGGAGGCCGGAGAGACCCAGTACTTC. Its protein is CASSLSWTGEAGETQYF.

The V gene is TRBV9, the J gene TRBJ2-1; D gene ambiguous. The germline CDR1 and CDR2 sequences are SGDLS and YYNGEE. The CDR3 covers 15 residues. Trimming removed 0 bases at V and 5 bases at J, with 12 bases between. CDR3 sequence (DNA): TGTGCCAGCAGCGTAGCTAATTGGCCAGACAATGAGCAGTTCTTC. It specifies CASSVANWPDNEQFF.

The chain is built from TRBV20-1 and TRBJ1-5, with D perhaps TRBD1 (6 bases). Germline CDR1 and CDR2: DFQATT and SNEGSKA (reference sequence). Deletions cut 3 bases from V and 6 bases from J, with 12 bases between. The CDR3 is 13 residues long. The CDR3 here is CSARGPRGQPQHF. CDR3 coding DNA: TGCAGTGCTAGGGGACCCAGGGGTCAGCCCCAGCATTTT.

This chain joins TRBV28 and TRBJ1-5; 10 nucleotides agree with TRBD1. Unmatched junction bases numbered 9, after V lost 11 bases and J lost 2 bases. The CDR3 extends over 15 amino acids. The germline V gene encodes CDR1 MDHEN and CDR2 SYDVKM. The CDR3 is CAASSDRGGNQPQHF. In DNA, the CDR3 is TGTGCCGCTTCTTCGGACAGGGGGGGCAATCAGCCCCAGCATTTT.

This clonotype was recorded a few times. The chain has TRBV9 and TRBJ2-7; TRBD1 is a possible D gene (7 bases). This CDR3 contains 15 residues. Germline CDR1 reads SGDLS; CDR2 reads YYNGEE. V was shortened by 4 bases and J by 0 bases, with 14 bases between the two germline ends. Here the CDR3 reads CASSPTRGASYEQYF. CDR3 nucleotide sequence: TGTGCCAGCAGCCCGACCAGGGGGGCCTCCTACGAGCAGTACTTC. Full variable domain (missing parts from reference TRBV9 and TRBJ2-7): DSGVTQTPKHLITATGQRVTLRCSPRSGDLSVYWYQQSLDQGLQFLIQYYNGEERAKGNILERFSAQQFPDLHSELNLSSLELGDSALYFCASSPTRGASYEQYFGPGTRLTVT.

This clonotype was found a few times. V usage is TRBV2 and J usage is TRBJ1-2; no clear D gene. Trimming took off 3 bases at V and 7 bases at J, with 3 bases between the two ends. Germline loops: CDR1 SNHLY, CDR2 FYNNEI. The CDR3 has 10 amino acids. This CDR3 is CASSEFGYTF. CDR3 bases: TGTGCCAGCAGTGAGTTTGGCTACACCTTC.

The table lists this clonotype with many counts. CDR3 region: CSARDDWGAGTDTQYF. The CDR3 DNA reads TGCAGTGCTAGAGATGATTGGGGGGCTGGCACAGATACGCAGTATTTT. V is TRBV20-1 and J is TRBJ2-3; tentatively, D is TRBD1 or TRBD2 (6 bases each). The germline V gene has CDR1 DFQATT and CDR2 SNEGSKA (reference sequence). Trimming removed 0 bases at V and 1 base at J, with 14 bases between. This CDR3 is built from 16 residues.

The chain recombines TRBV14 with TRBJ2-7; 8 nucleotides line up with TRBD1. The CDR3 runs to 13 residues. Trimming removed 7 bases from V and 2 bases from J; junction bases left unmatched: 4. Germline V gives CDR1 SGHDN, CDR2 FVKESK. As DNA, the CDR3 is TGTGCCAGCAACCAGACAGGGGCCTACGAGCAGTACTTC. It is translated as CASNQTGAYEQYF.

This clonotype was detected a few times. This chain links TRBV11-2 with TRBJ2-7; D remains unclear. Trimming stripped 1 base from V and 6 bases from J, with 10 bases between. Per the germline V gene, CDR1 is SGHAT and CDR2 is FQNNGV. This CDR3 region has 13 residues. The CDR3 nucleotides read TGTGCCAGCAGCTTAGCCAGGTCGGGCGAGCAGTACTTC. Translation: CASSLARSGEQYF.

V gene TRBV2 combines with J gene TRBJ1-5, with 8 bases that match TRBD1. The CDR3 extends over 17 amino acids. Germline assignment: CDR1 SNHLY and CDR2 FYNNEI. The V and J ends lost 0 bases and 1 base, in that order; junction bases with no gene match: 5. CDR3 protein: CASSEAVRTGSNQPQHF. Written as DNA, the CDR3 is TGTGCCAGCAGTGAAGCCGTTAGGACAGGGAGCAATCAGCCCCAGCATTTT.

The genes are TRBV5-5 and TRBJ2-5; D remains ambiguous. This CDR3 comprises 14 residues. V was cut by 0 bases and J by 7 bases, with 13 bases left in between. Per the germline V gene, CDR1 is SGHKS and CDR2 is YYEKEE (reference sequence). The DNA for the CDR3 is TGTGCCAGCAGCTTGGAAAGTTCGGCAGCGACCCAGTACTTC. It yields the protein CASSLESSAATQYF.

This sequence joins TRBV7-6 and TRBJ2-1; a possible D gene is TRBD2 (6 bases). Germline CDR1 reads SGHVS; CDR2 reads FNYEAQ. V lost 4 bases and J 6 bases, leaving 19 bases between the germline ends. The CDR3 has 16 residues. The CDR3 coding sequence is TGTGCCAGCAGCTCAACTAGCCTGGGTGGAGTCAATGAGCAGTTCTTC. It encodes CASSSTSLGGVNEQFF. Combining the CDR3 with reference TRBV7-6 and TRBJ2-1 gives the whole variable domain GAGVSQSPRYKVTKRGQDVALRCDPISGHVSLYWYRQALGQGPEFLTYFNYEAQQDKSGLPNDRFSAERPEGSISTLTIQRTEQRDSAMYRCASSSTSLGGVNEQFFGPGTRLTVL.

This clonotype was counted only a few times. This sequence joins TRBV6-5 and TRBJ1-5; no reliable D call. Germline values: CDR1 MNHEY, CDR2 SVGAGI. This CDR3 comprises 15 residues. Trimming pared 0 bases from V and 1 base from J, leaving 7 bases between. Here the CDR3 DNA reads TGTGCCAGCAGTTACTCTAAAAGGAGCAATCAGCCCCAGCATTTT. This gives the protein CASSYSKRSNQPQHF.

At least ten counts were recorded for this clonotype. This rearrangement joins TRBV28 to TRBJ2-7; 11 bases fit TRBD1. This CDR3 has 12 amino acids. After removal of 6 bases from V and 6 bases from J, the junction contained 1 base not matched to a gene. Germline CDR1 is MDHEN and CDR2 is SYDVKM. CDR3 loop: CASRGTGGEQYF. The CDR3 bases are TGTGCCAGCAGGGGGACAGGGGGCGAGCAGTACTTC. Full variable domain (missing parts from reference TRBV28 and TRBJ2-7): DVKVTQSSRYLVKRTGEKVFLECVQDMDHENMFWYRQDPGLGLRLIYFSYDVKMKEKGDIPEGYSVSREKKERFSLILESASTNQTSMYLCASRGTGGEQYFGPGTRLTVT.

The chain recombines TRBV4-1 with TRBJ2-1; 7 bases are a match to TRBD2. Germline V gives CDR1 MGHRA, CDR2 YSYEKL. The CDR3 contains 16 residues. The V gene end was trimmed by 4 bases and the J gene end by 1 base; junction bases not matched to a gene: 7. The CDR3 nucleotides are TGCGCCAGCAGCCGCACTACTAGCGCTTCCTACAATGAGCAGTTCTTC. Translation: CASSRTTSASYNEQFF.

In its sample, this clonotype was seen a few times. The chain employs TRBV20-1 and TRBJ2-7, with unresolved D. Germline CDR1 DFQATT, CDR2 SNEGSKA (reference sequence). Deletions cut 0 bases from V and 2 bases from J, with 14 bases between. This CDR3 is 15 amino acids long. The CDR3 loop reads CSARDGFTRPYEQYF. CDR3 nucleotide sequence: TGCAGTGCTAGAGACGGTTTCACCCGCCCCTACGAGCAGTACTTC.

A single count supports this clonotype. The V call is TRBV6-5, the J call TRBJ2-7; 7 bases map to TRBD1. The V gene end was trimmed by 4 bases and the J gene end by 4 bases; junction bases not matched to a gene: 13. Per germline, CDR1 MNHEY and CDR2 SVGAGI. CDR3 size: 16 residues. CDR3 sequence: CASSSQGIWSMYEQYF. CDR3 in DNA: TGTGCCAGCAGTTCACAGGGGATTTGGAGTATGTACGAGCAGTACTTC.

This clonotype was observed a handful of times. The CDR3, as DNA: TGTGCCAGCAGCGTACACCAAGAACACAATGAGCAGTTCTTC. Translated: CASSVHQEHNEQFF. The chain is built from TRBV9 and TRBJ2-1; D not certain. The V gene's germline CDR1 is SGDLS and CDR2 YYNGEE. Trimming took 1 base from V and 5 from J, leaving 10 bases between them. The CDR3 consists of 14 residues.

This clonotype was picked up a small number of times. V gene TRBV24-1 combines with J gene TRBJ2-2; D remains unclear. With 6 bases removed from V and 6 bases from J, the gap between germline ends came to 13 bases. From germline, CDR1 is KGHDR and CDR2 SFDVKD. The CDR3 is made up of 14 amino acids. The CDR3 here is CATSRLGSAGELFF. CDR3 nucleotide sequence: TGTGCCACCAGTAGGCTAGGAAGCGCCGGGGAGCTGTTTTTT.

This clonotype was seen a few times. The chain combines TRBV7-6 with TRBJ2-1, with TRBD1 matching 7 bases. With 0 bases clipped from V and 6 bases from J, the junction kept 8 bases outside the gene matches. Germline-derived CDR1 and CDR2 are SGHVS and FNYEAQ. This CDR3 contains 16 residues. This chain's CDR3 is CASSLARGGAGNEQFF. CDR3 bases: TGTGCCAGCAGCTTAGCAAGAGGGGGCGCGGGCAATGAGCAGTTCTTC.